A selection of T cell receptor beta chains follows, all from one sample in a study of T cell changes during pregnancy in multiple sclerosis. Some clones are missing from TCRdb's copy, which holds only in-frame ones; the method was immunoSEQ multiplex PCR. The table has 26,000 or so clones, about 90% seen once. The sample was peripheral blood, taken in the first trimester of pregnancy. The receptors stem from a female donor in good health, enrolled as a control in a pregnancy study. Both conserved end residues are part of each CDR3. A D gene is named only where the DNA matches it firmly. Size values are once, few and many counts, or a class for expanded clones, and some rows have none.

d_call | clone_size | j_call | v_call | cdr3_length | cdr3_aa
NA | NA | TRBJ2-7 | TRBV4-3 | 14 | CASSQDLGGYEQYF
TRBD2 | NA | TRBJ2-5 | TRBV5-6 | 13 | CASSLGGGETQYF
NA | once | TRBJ2-1 | TRBV9 | 13 | CASSVIASNEQFF
NA | once | TRBJ2-1 | TRBV27 | 15 | CASSLGLSSYNEQFF
TRBD2 | NA | TRBJ2-1 | TRBV7-2 | 15 | CASSLSGGSIYEQFF
NA | NA | TRBJ1-1 | TRBV5-1 | 14 | CASSLVAGNTEAFF
TRBD1 | NA | TRBJ2-7 | TRBV5-1 | 16 | CASSLDKGAPRGEQYF
NA | NA | TRBJ2-1 | TRBV20-1 | 10 | CSARGRQEFF
NA | few | TRBJ1-1 | TRBV11-3 | 13 | CASTPAGAVGAFF
NA | NA | TRBJ1-4 | TRBV15 | 15 | CATSSMGGLNEKLFF
NA | NA | TRBJ1-2 | TRBV7-9 | 14 | CASSLGLGDSGYTF
NA | NA | TRBJ2-5 | TRBV5-1 | 15 | CASSVGGALAGTQYF
TRBD2 | NA | TRBJ2-3 | TRBV6-1 | 15 | CAHGTSGTQTDTQYF
TRBD1 | NA | TRBJ2-7 | TRBV14 | 15 | CASSRRGQTQEPQYF
NA | NA | TRBJ2-1 | TRBV11-2 | 13 | CASSSSRINEQFF
TRBD1 | NA | TRBJ2-7 | TRBV15 | 16 | CATSRDRGLRSYEQYF
NA | NA | TRBJ2-3 | TRBV5-8 | 13 | CASSHDRDSAQYF
TRBD1 | few | TRBJ1-1 | TRBV19 | 13 | CASTPDRATEAFF
TRBD1 | NA | TRBJ2-5 | TRBV4-2 | 17 | CASSPGGTGNIQETQYF
TRBD1 | NA | TRBJ1-4 | TRBV7-8 | 19 | CASSSRTGDRGFSNEKLFF
TRBD2 | NA | TRBJ2-2 | TRBV5-6 | 16 | CASSPPGGAGTGELFF
TRBD1 | NA | TRBJ1-1 | TRBV9 | 16 | CASTALGGVSNTEAFF
NA | NA | TRBJ2-2 | TRBV7-2 | 14 | CASSYRITLGELFF
TRBD1 | NA | TRBJ2-1 | TRBV6-5 | 14 | CASTNDRGLNEQFF
TRBD2 | NA | TRBJ2-7 | TRBV4-3 | 15 | CASSQGTSGTYEQYF
TRBD1 | NA | TRBJ1-3 | TRBV5-6 | 13 | CASSFGQEHTIYF
NA | NA | TRBJ1-1 | TRBV15 | 18 | CATISRGNGLSMNTEAFF
NA | NA | TRBJ1-4 | TRBV19 | 15 | CASSIGGSTNEKLFF
TRBD1 | NA | TRBJ1-5 | TRBV7-2 | 15 | CASSLNRGGNQPQHF
NA | few | TRBJ1-1 | TRBV9 | 14 | CASSVGGLVTEAFF
NA | NA | TRBJ1-1 | TRBV11-2 | 13 | CASSLTANTEAFF
NA | NA | TRBJ2-7 | TRBV5-4 | 12 | CASSLDGYEQYF
TRBD1 | once | TRBJ1-5 | TRBV27 | 16 | CASSLHSGTGNQPQHF
NA | NA | TRBJ1-1 | TRBV19 | 13 | CASSIGVNTEAFF
TRBD1 | NA | TRBJ1-6 | TRBV9 | 15 | CASSVGDSYNSPLHF
NA | NA | TRBJ1-4 | TRBV21-1 | 15 | CASSKSHNGGEKLFF
NA | NA | TRBJ1-1 | TRBV25-1 | 13 | CASSATPGTEAFF
NA | NA | TRBJ2-3 | TRBV10-3 | 14 | CAINSGDSTDTQYF
TRBD2 | NA | TRBJ2-1 | TRBV6-4 | 15 | CASSVKLAGESEQFF
NA | NA | TRBJ2-6 | TRBV18 | 16 | CASSPLTGSGANVLTF
TRBD2 | NA | TRBJ2-3 | TRBV2 | 15 | CASSWTSGREDTQYF
TRBD1 | NA | TRBJ1-1 | TRBV28 | 15 | CASSPRGRGNTEAFF
TRBD2 | NA | TRBJ2-3 | TRBV7-2 | 14 | CASSLSGRTDTQYF
TRBD1 | NA | TRBJ1-2 | TRBV5-5 | 14 | CASTLLGQGNGYTF
TRBD2 | NA | TRBJ2-7 | TRBV7-6 | 15 | CASSLDEGTTYEQYF
NA | NA | TRBJ1-2 | TRBV27 | 15 | CASTSTGPGDYGYTF
TRBD1 | NA | TRBJ1-1 | TRBV27 | 19 | CASSPDRGHGLGGNTEAFF
NA | NA | TRBJ2-5 | TRBV29-1 | 12 | CSVETGQGTQYF
TRBD2 | once | TRBJ2-7 | TRBV6-1 | 15 | CASRSSGTKKYEQYF
NA | NA | TRBJ1-5 | TRBV18 | 17 | CASSPSVGTRSNQPQHF
TRBD1 | NA | TRBJ1-2 | TRBV4-3 | 15 | CASSQDDTGGRGYTF
NA | NA | TRBJ2-7 | TRBV7-6 | 13 | CASSLKEFDEQYF
TRBD1 | NA | TRBJ1-1 | TRBV30 | 12 | CAYRQGNTEAFF
TRBD2 | NA | TRBJ2-3 | TRBV7-9 | 19 | CASSLHLTSGEGGTDTQYF